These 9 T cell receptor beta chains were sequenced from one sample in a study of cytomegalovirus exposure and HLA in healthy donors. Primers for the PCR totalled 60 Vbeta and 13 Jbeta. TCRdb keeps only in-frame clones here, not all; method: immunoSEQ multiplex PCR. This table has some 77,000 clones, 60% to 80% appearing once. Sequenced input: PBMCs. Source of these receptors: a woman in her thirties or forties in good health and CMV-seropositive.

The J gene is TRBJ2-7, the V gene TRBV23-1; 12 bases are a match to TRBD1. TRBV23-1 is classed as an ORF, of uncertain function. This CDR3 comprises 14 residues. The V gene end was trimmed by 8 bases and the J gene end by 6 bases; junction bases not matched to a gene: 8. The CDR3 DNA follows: TGCGCCAGCGGTATCCGGGACAGGGGGCGCGAGCAGTACTTC. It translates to CASGIRDRGREQYF.

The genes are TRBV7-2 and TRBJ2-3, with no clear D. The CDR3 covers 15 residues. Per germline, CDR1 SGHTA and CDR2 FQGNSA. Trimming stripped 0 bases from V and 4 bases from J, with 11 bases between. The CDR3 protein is CASSLAPNSADTQYF. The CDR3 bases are TGTGCCAGCAGCTTAGCGCCTAATTCGGCAGATACGCAGTATTTT.

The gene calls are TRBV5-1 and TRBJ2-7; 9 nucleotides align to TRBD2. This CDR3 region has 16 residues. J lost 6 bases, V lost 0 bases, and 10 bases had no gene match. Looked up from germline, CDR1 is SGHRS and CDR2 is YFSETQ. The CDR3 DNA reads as TGCGCCAGCAGCTTGGAAGCTAGCGGGGTTTTCCGCGAGCAGTACTTC. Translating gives CASSLEASGVFREQYF.

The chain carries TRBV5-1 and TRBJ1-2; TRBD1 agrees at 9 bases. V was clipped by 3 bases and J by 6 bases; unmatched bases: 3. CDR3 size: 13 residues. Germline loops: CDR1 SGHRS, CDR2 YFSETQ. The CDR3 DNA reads TGCGCCAGCAGCTGGGACAGGGAAAATGGCTACACCTTC. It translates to CASSWDRENGYTF.

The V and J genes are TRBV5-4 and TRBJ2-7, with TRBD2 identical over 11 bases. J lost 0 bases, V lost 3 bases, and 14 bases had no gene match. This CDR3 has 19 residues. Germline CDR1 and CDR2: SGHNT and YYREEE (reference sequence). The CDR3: CASSSVMGLAVTSSYEQYF. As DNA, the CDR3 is TGTGCCAGCAGCTCGGTAATGGGACTAGCGGTCACGAGCTCCTACGAGCAGTACTTC.

CDR3 nucleotide sequence: TGCGCCAGCAGCTTGGCGACAGGGGGTGGGCAAGAGACCCAGTACTTC. Its protein product is CASSLATGGGQETQYF. V usage is TRBV5-1 and J usage is TRBJ2-5; 9 bases agree with TRBD1. V was clipped by 0 bases and J by 2 bases; unmatched bases: 5. From germline, CDR1 is SGHRS and CDR2 YFSETQ. The CDR3 totals 16 residues.

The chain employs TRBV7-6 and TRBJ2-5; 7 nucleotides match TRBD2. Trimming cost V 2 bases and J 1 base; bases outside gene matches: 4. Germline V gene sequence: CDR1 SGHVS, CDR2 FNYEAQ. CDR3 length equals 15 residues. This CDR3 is CASSLTWGGQETQYF. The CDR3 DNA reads TGTGCCAGCAGCTTAACTTGGGGGGGCCAAGAGACCCAGTACTTC.

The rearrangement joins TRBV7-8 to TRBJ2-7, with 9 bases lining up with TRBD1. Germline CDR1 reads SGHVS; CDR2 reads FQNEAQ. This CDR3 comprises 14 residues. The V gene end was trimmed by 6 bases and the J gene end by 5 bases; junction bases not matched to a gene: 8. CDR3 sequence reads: CASSPGTGFHEQYF. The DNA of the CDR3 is TGTGCCAGCAGTCCCGGGACAGGGTTCCACGAGCAGTACTTC. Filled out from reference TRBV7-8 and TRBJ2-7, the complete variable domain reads GAGVSQSPRYKVAKRGQDVALRCDPISGHVSLFWYQQALGQGPEFLTYFQNEAQLDKSGLPSDRFFAERPEGSVSTLKIQRTQQEDSAVYLCASSPGTGFHEQYFGPGTRLTVT.

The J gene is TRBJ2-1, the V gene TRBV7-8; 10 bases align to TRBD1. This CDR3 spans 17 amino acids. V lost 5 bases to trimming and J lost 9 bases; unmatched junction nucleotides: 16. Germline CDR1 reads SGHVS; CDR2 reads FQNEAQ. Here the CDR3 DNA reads TGTGCCAGCAGCGACTTACCGGGACAGGGGATCGTAGTTGAGCAGTTCTTC. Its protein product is CASSDLPGQGIVVEQFF.